This TCR beta chain was documented in a study of shared clonotypes between healthy human individuals. For the study at large: Each donor's CD4 naive and CD4 memory cells filled three plates apiece, CD8 naive two, and CD8 memory one. General observations from the study: Among donors, the sharing of clonotypes was expected to be influenced by sequencing depth. Naive subsets generally exceeded memory subsets in estimated richness.

Of note for this clone: Its cognate antigen is unknown.

Produced via immunoSEQ multiplex PCR; TCRdb's table is partial and in-frame only. This table holds about 1.5 million clones, around 95% found once. Naive CD4+ cells were CD45RA-selected; the remaining cells were memory. The germline V gene encodes CDR1 SGDLS and CDR2 YYNGEE. The CDR3 has 14 residues. The V and J ends lost 4 bases and 8 bases respectively, with 16 bases between them. This clonotype originated in a man between 25 and 39 years old in good health. Source material: naive CD4+ T cells sorted from blood. Documented subset: CD45RA+ positively selected. The chain recombines TRBV9 with TRBJ2-1, with unresolved D. This CDR3 is CASSSRAQVDEQFF. The CDR3 bases are TGTGCCAGCAGCTCTAGAGCCCAGGTCGATGAGCAGTTCTTC.